The 30 T cell receptor beta chains given below trace back to one sample, sequenced in a study of T cells after yellow fever vaccination. Each CDR3 protein is one row after TCRdb ran MiXCR on the 5' RACE reads. Found here are 500,000 to 650,000 distinct CDR3 sequences, roughly an eighth of them singletons; the top ten hold approximately 15%. Material: PBMCs, obtained on the day of the yellow fever booster vaccination. These receptors all come from a man aged 30-40 years who received the YFV17D yellow fever vaccine.

This chain links TRBV24-1 with TRBJ2-3, with 10 bases matching TRBD2. With 6 bases clipped from V and 8 bases from J, the junction kept 7 bases outside the gene matches. The germline CDR1 and CDR2 sequences are KGHDR and SFDVKD. The CDR3 sequence is 14 residues long. The CDR3 region is CATSTARTSGTQYF. CDR3 bases: TGTGCCACCAGTACCGCCAGGACTAGCGGTACGCAGTATTTT.

The chain couples TRBV6-2 or TRBV6-3 to TRBJ2-7; 8 nucleotides agree with TRBD2. V was clipped by 5 bases and J by 1 base; unmatched bases: 7. The germline CDR1 and CDR2 sequences are MNHEY and SVGEGT. This CDR3 spans 15 amino acids. CDR3 bases: TGTGCCAGCAGTACCTTAGCGGGAAGGTCCTACGAGCAGTACTTC. It codes for CASSTLAGRSYEQYF.

There are a few counts of this clonotype. V and J are TRBV7-2 and TRBJ2-2, with unresolved D. Trimming took 5 bases from V and 2 from J, leaving 12 bases between them. The CDR3 is made up of 15 amino acids. CDR1 and CDR2 from the germline V gene are SGHTA and FQGNSA. CDR3 sequence reads: CASSAWGTNTGELFF. The CDR3 DNA follows: TGTGCCAGCAGCGCTTGGGGAACAAACACCGGGGAGCTGTTTTTT.

The sample holds a few counts of this clonotype. The chain combines TRBV6-2 or TRBV6-3 with TRBJ2-1, with D possibly TRBD2 on 6 matching bases. The germline V and J ends were trimmed by 6 bases and 5 bases, with 17 bases remaining between them. The CDR3 contains 15 residues. Germline CDR1 is MNHEY and CDR2 is SVGEGT. In DNA, the CDR3 is TGTGCCAGCAGCTCTCGGAGGGCCCCCCACAATGAGCAGTTCTTC. The encoded protein is CASSSRRAPHNEQFF.

In DNA form, the CDR3 reads TGTGCCAGCAGCACAAAGGCCCTAGCGGGCACCTACGAGCAGTACTTC. Encoded protein: CASSTKALAGTYEQYF. The gene calls are TRBV7-2 and TRBJ2-7, with 8 nucleotides matching TRBD2. This CDR3 contains 16 residues. Germline trimming cut 5 bases from V and 2 bases from J; bases unmatched to any gene: 11. CDR1 SGHTA and CDR2 FQGNSA come from the germline V gene.

This clonotype was found a few times. The CDR3 is CASRLAGVGSGYNEQFF. DNA of the CDR3: TGTGCCAGTCGACTAGCGGGAGTAGGGAGCGGCTACAATGAGCAGTTCTTC. The chain employs TRBV19 and TRBJ2-1, with 12 bases that match TRBD2. The germline V gene encodes CDR1 LNHDA and CDR2 SQIVND (reference sequence). Trimming cost V 8 bases and J 3 bases; bases outside gene matches: 11. The CDR3 totals 17 residues. Combining the CDR3 with reference TRBV19 and TRBJ2-1 gives the whole variable domain DGGITQSPKYLFRKEGQNVTLSCEQNLNHDAMYWYRQDPGQGLRLIYYSQIVNDFQKGDIAEGYSVSREKKESFPLTVTSAQKNPTAFYLCASRLAGVGSGYNEQFFGPGTRLTVL.

V usage is TRBV27 and J usage is TRBJ2-7; the D is unclear. Trimming took off 3 bases at V and 6 bases at J, with 18 bases between the two ends. CDR1 and CDR2 from the germline V gene are MNHEY and SMNVEV (reference sequence). The CDR3 consists of 15 residues. The CDR3 is CASSFRIPTWVEQYF. For the CDR3, the DNA is TGTGCCAGCAGTTTCCGGATTCCGACCTGGGTCGAGCAGTACTTC.

This clonotype was picked up a small number of times. As DNA, the CDR3 is TGTGCCAGCAGCGTAGCCCGGACTAGCGGGAGTACAGATACGCAGTATTTT. Translating it yields CASSVARTSGSTDTQYF. V gene TRBV9 combines with J gene TRBJ2-3; TRBD2 aligns across 13 bases. V shed 0 bases and J 3 bases; nucleotides not matched to a gene: 4. CDR3 length equals 17 residues. The germline V gene has CDR1 SGDLS and CDR2 YYNGEE.

The chain couples TRBV19 to TRBJ2-7; D ambiguous. Germline V gene lookup returns CDR1 LNHDA and CDR2 SQIVND (reference sequence). The CDR3 has 14 amino acids. The V gene lost 3 bases and the J gene lost 2 bases, with 11 bases spanning the gap. CDR3 region: CASSIQTTTYEQYF. In DNA, the CDR3 is TGTGCCAGTAGTATCCAGACCACTACCTACGAGCAGTACTTC.

At least ten counts were recorded for this clonotype. The rearrangement joins TRBV24-1 to TRBJ2-2; 7 nucleotides line up with TRBD1. The CDR3 has 15 residues. In germline, CDR1 is KGHDR, CDR2 SFDVKD. J gave up 6 bases and V 3 bases, and 6 bases lay outside the gene matches. CDR3 sequence (DNA): TGTGCCACCAGTGATATGACAGGGTCGGCCGGGGAGCTGTTTTTT. This gives the protein CATSDMTGSAGELFF.

This clonotype turned up a few times. The chain links TRBV5-1 to TRBJ2-1; D remains ambiguous. The V end was cut by 4 bases, the J end by 1 base, with 12 bases between. CDR1 and CDR2 (germline): SGHRS, YFSETQ. This CDR3 comprises 15 residues. The CDR3 DNA reads as TGCGCCAGCAGCCCGGACCTTCCATCCTACAATGAGCAGTTCTTC. It is translated as CASSPDLPSYNEQFF.

The table lists this clonotype with a few counts. J is TRBJ2-1 and V is TRBV7-9, with D hard to call. Germline assignment: CDR1 SEHNR and CDR2 FQNEAQ (reference sequence). The V end lost 5 bases, the J end lost 12 bases, and 17 bases lay between the germline ends. The CDR3 extends over 13 amino acids. The CDR3 coding sequence is TGTGCCAGCAGCCTCCCGACCGGTCCGGGGCAGTTCTTC. The encoded protein is CASSLPTGPGQFF.

The rearrangement joins TRBV5-6 to TRBJ2-2; 10 nucleotides align to TRBD1. CDR1 SGHDT and CDR2 YYEEEE come from the germline V gene. The CDR3 length is 19 residues. J gave up 1 base and V 0 bases, and 9 bases lay outside the gene matches. CDR3 sequence reads: CASSLAWGQGTVNTGELFF. The CDR3 coding sequence is TGTGCCAGCAGCTTGGCATGGGGACAGGGGACCGTGAACACCGGGGAGCTGTTTTTT. The entire variable domain, with the rest obtained from reference TRBV5-6 and TRBJ2-2, is as follows: DAGVTQSPTHLIKTRGQQVTLRCSPKSGHDTVSWYQQALGQGPQFIFQYYEEEERQRGNFPDRFSGHQFPNYSSELNVNALLLGDSALYLCASSLAWGQGTVNTGELFFGEGSRLTVL.

This sequence joins TRBV7-2 and TRBJ2-3; TRBD2 might be the D (7 bases). This CDR3 comprises 17 residues. CDR1 and CDR2 from the germline V gene are SGHTA and FQGNSA. The V and J ends lost 1 base and 7 bases respectively, with 21 bases between them. For the CDR3, the DNA is TGTGCCAGCAGCTTAGGAACACGACGGGGGGCACAGAATACGCAGTATTTT. Protein product: CASSLGTRRGAQNTQYF.

This clonotype was counted between two and nine times. The chain combines TRBV20-1 with TRBJ2-2, with 12 bases identical to TRBD2. CDR1 and CDR2 from the germline V gene are DFQATT and SNEGSKA (reference sequence). There are 16 residues in the CDR3. Trimming removed 5 bases from V and 4 bases from J; junction bases left unmatched: 8. The CDR3 DNA reads as TGCAGTGCTGGGACCCGGACTAGCGGGACCACCGGGGAGCTGTTTTTT. It encodes CSAGTRTSGTTGELFF.

The chain employs TRBV6-2 or TRBV6-3 and TRBJ2-7; possibly TRBD1 for D (5 bases). Trimming took 0 bases from V and 3 from J, leaving 9 bases between them. The CDR3 loop spans 14 amino acids. CDR1 MNHEY and CDR2 SVGEGT come from the germline V gene. The DNA for the CDR3 is TGTGCCAGCAGTTACTCGGGGCAAATCTACGAGCAGTACTTC. It codes for CASSYSGQIYEQYF.

This clonotype was found many times. V is TRBV20-1 and J is TRBJ2-5, with D possibly being TRBD1 or TRBD2 (5 bases each). With 5 bases removed from V and 1 base from J, the gap between germline ends came to 8 bases. Germline CDR1 DFQATT, CDR2 SNEGSKA (reference sequence). The CDR3 loop spans 12 amino acids. The CDR3 nucleotides read TGCAGTGCTCGTGGGGGCCAAGAGACCCAGTACTTC. Protein product: CSARGGQETQYF.

This clonotype was seen a handful of times. The chain recombines TRBV28 with TRBJ1-5; the D gene is possibly TRBD1 (5 bases). Germline V lookup: CDR1 MDHEN, CDR2 SYDVKM. The germline V and J ends were trimmed by 6 bases and 0 bases, with 9 bases remaining between them. The CDR3 is made up of 14 amino acids. CDR3 nucleotide sequence: TGTGCCAGCAGAAGAAGGGGTAGCAATCAGCCCCAGCATTTT. Its translation is CASRRRGSNQPQHF.

This clonotype was seen at least ten times. This chain joins TRBV3-1 and TRBJ2-3; TRBD2 is a possible D gene (5 bases). CDR1 is LGHDT, CDR2 YNNKEL, per germline (reference sequence). V was pared by 0 bases and J by 0 bases, with 7 bases between. The CDR3 contains 15 residues. The chain's CDR3 is CASSQDVASTDTQYF. DNA of the CDR3: TGTGCCAGCAGCCAAGATGTAGCGAGCACAGATACGCAGTATTTT.

This clonotype was observed many times. The V call is TRBV20-1, the J call TRBJ2-7; D not resolved. The CDR3 consists of 12 residues. Germline-derived CDR1 and CDR2 are DFQATT and SNEGSKA (reference sequence). The ends were cut back, 2 bases at V and 3 bases at J, with 8 bases in the middle. DNA for the CDR3: TGCAGTGCTAGACCATCTATCTACGAGCAGTACTTC. It translates to CSARPSIYEQYF.

The sample holds a few counts of this clonotype. The chain links TRBV5-1 to TRBJ1-1; no reliable D call. Trimming removed 6 bases at V and 4 bases at J, with 16 bases between. CDR1 is SGHRS and CDR2 is YFSETQ in the germline V gene. This CDR3 region has 14 residues. CDR3 DNA: TGCGCCAGCACCTCGTTAGCCGCGGGCACTGAAGCTTTCTTT. Its translation is CASTSLAAGTEAFF.

This clonotype appeared a few times. The chain couples TRBV6-2 or TRBV6-3 to TRBJ1-2; D is unresolved. Trimming removed 9 bases at V and 3 bases at J, with 8 bases between. Germline values: CDR1 MNHEY, CDR2 SVGEGT. This CDR3 comprises 11 residues. CDR3 nucleotides: TGTGCCAGGGCCCTTCACTATGGCTACACCTTC. Its translation is CARALHYGYTF.

The rearrangement uses TRBV3-1 and TRBJ1-1; 9 nucleotides match TRBD1. Unmatched junction bases numbered 3, after V lost 3 bases and J lost 1 base. Germline CDR1 and CDR2: LGHDT and YNNKEL (reference sequence). The CDR3 spans 15 residues. CDR3 protein: CASSHTGQGNTEAFF. The CDR3 DNA sequence: TGTGCCAGCAGCCATACGGGACAGGGGAACACTGAAGCTTTCTTT.

CDR3 sequence: CASSLDLPGDTQYF. DNA of the CDR3: TGTGCCAGCAGCTTAGACCTCCCGGGGGATACGCAGTATTTT. The chain combines TRBV5-5 with TRBJ2-3; D might be TRBD2 (5 bases). This CDR3 spans 14 amino acids. In germline, CDR1 is SGHKS, CDR2 YYEKEE (reference sequence). The V end was cut by 2 bases, the J end by 6 bases, with 13 bases between.

In its sample, this clonotype was seen a few times. V usage is TRBV20-1 and J usage is TRBJ1-2; 12 bases are a match to TRBD1. Trimming removed 4 bases from V and 7 bases from J; junction bases left unmatched: 4. In germline, CDR1 is DFQATT, CDR2 SNEGSKA (reference sequence). The CDR3 length is 13 residues. CDR3 loop: CSAKGQGAGGYTF. In nucleotides, the CDR3 is TGCAGTGCTAAGGGACAGGGGGCGGGTGGCTACACCTTC.

This clonotype turned up a few times. This chain connects TRBV14 to TRBJ2-3; tentatively, D is TRBD1 or TRBD2 (5 bases each). The V and J ends lost 0 bases and 5 bases respectively, with 21 bases between them. The CDR3 is 18 residues long. Per the germline V gene, CDR1 is SGHDN and CDR2 is FVKESK. CDR3 amino acids: CASSQDRGGPPSGDTQYF. CDR3 nucleotides: TGTGCCAGCAGCCAAGATAGGGGCGGGCCACCTTCAGGAGATACGCAGTATTTT.

This rearrangement joins TRBV12-3 or TRBV12-4 to TRBJ2-2; 10 bases are shared with TRBD1. The CDR3 spans 15 residues. With V trimmed by 9 bases and J by 7 bases, 11 bases remained unmatched. DNA for the CDR3: TGTGCCAGTCACAAGGGACAGGGGTTCAGCGGGGAGCTGTTTTTT. This gives the protein CASHKGQGFSGELFF.

This chain uses TRBV20-1 with TRBJ2-1; 10 bases align to TRBD2. Germline V lookup: CDR1 DFQATT, CDR2 SNEGSKA (reference sequence). This CDR3 is 16 amino acids long. Unmatched junction bases numbered 7, after V lost 5 bases and J lost 0 bases. The CDR3 DNA reads as TGCAGTGCTTTCCCCCCTAGCGGGAGCTCCTACAATGAGCAGTTCTTC. Protein product: CSAFPPSGSSYNEQFF.

The J gene is TRBJ1-5, the V gene TRBV7-2, with a weak D call TRBD1 (5 bases). CDR3 length: 14 amino acids. Germline assignment: CDR1 SGHTA and CDR2 FQGNSA. V lost 2 bases to trimming and J lost 7 bases, with 12 bases between them. CDR3 nucleotide sequence: TGTGCCAGCAGCTTAACCTCCCAGGGCCAGCCCCAGCATTTT. Translating it yields CASSLTSQGQPQHF.

The table lists this clonotype with a few counts. The rearrangement joins TRBV3-1 to TRBJ2-7, with 10 bases aligning to TRBD2. Germline V CDR1 and CDR2: LGHDT, YNNKEL (reference sequence). The CDR3 runs 15 residues. Germline trimming cut 4 bases from V and 3 bases from J; bases unmatched to any gene: 6. The CDR3 sequence is CASSLSGTSDYEQYF. For the CDR3, the DNA is TGTGCCAGCAGCCTATCCGGGACTAGCGACTACGAGCAGTACTTC.